This T cell receptor (beta chain) was identified in a study of T cell responses to AZD1222 COVID-19 vaccine. The CDR3 totals 12 residues. Germline loops: CDR1 KGHDR, CDR2 SFDVKD. Turning to this clone: The germline gene is not matched at one end of the junction; a read error may be the cause.

TCRdb's table, derived via immunoSEQ multiplex PCR, lists solely in-frame clones and lacks some. The sample carries some 150,000 clones, roughly 88% recorded once. The gene calls are TRBV24-1 and TRBJ2-1; tentative D call: TRBD1 (5 bases). The clonotype was recovered from an adult who received the AZD1222 COVID-19 vaccine. The sequencing used peripheral blood, collected 28 days after the second AZD1222 dose. In DNA, the CDR3 is TGTGCCACCAGTGATAGGGGTCGGGCCCAGATCTTC. This gives the protein CATSDRGRAQIF.